This TCR beta chain was profiled in a study of blood T cell repertoires in COVID-19. Study summary: Donors in the United States, Italy and Spain gave samples during acute or convalescent COVID-19. From T cells, B-cell-depleted T cells, or PBMCs came the material, which was cDNA or gDNA.

Using immunoSEQ multiplex PCR, the repertoire was profiled, and TCRdb retains in-frame clones only, with some absent. In the table there are approximately 270,000 clones, roughly 85% of which are singletons. There are 15 residues in the CDR3. The germline V gene has CDR1 MDHEN and CDR2 SYDVKM. With V trimmed by 3 bases and J by 2 bases, 4 bases remained unmatched. Sequenced material: peripheral blood. The TCR sequence derives from a man younger than 35 with active or convalescent COVID-19. V is TRBV28 and J is TRBJ1-3; TRBD1 agrees at 7 bases. The CDR3 DNA follows: TGTGCCAGCAGTTTTGAGCAGGGGGCTGGAAACACCATATATTTT. It specifies CASSFEQGAGNTIYF.